The present entry profiles one T cell receptor (beta chain) with its context. This clone has more than one count but fewer than ten. Its antigen remains unidentified. Base qualities are missing; no much larger clone stands one base away. The data were obtained in a study of beta chain features in type 1 diabetes (dated by TCRdb to the late 2010s). Looking at the study overall: Mean age, gender distribution, total cell number and subset yield were not different between patients and healthy donors. Regulatory and stem cell-like memory subsets were obtained from only 8 patients and about eight healthy donors, while naive and central memory subsets were obtained from all 30 or so donors. Across all samples, some 110,000,000 sorted cells were examined, and cell number per subset correlated strongly with RNA yield. In the study, recently diagnosed type 1 diabetes patients and matched healthy donors were compared on the TCRB repertoires of their sorted circulating CD4+ T cell subsets.

General study outcomes and caveats: Naive, central memory and regulatory TCRB repertoires appeared to be more similar among patients than among healthy donors. In all four CD4+ subsets, TCRB CDR3 length was moderately but significantly shorter in type 1 diabetes patients. PCR may preferentially amplify shorter templates, but because patient and control samples were amplified and corrected together, any resulting skew would affect both groups equally. HLA sub-analyses involved small numbers of individuals, so any influence of HLA type on TCRB rearrangement remained unresolved. At VDJ recombination sites, patients with type 1 diabetes made fewer insertions and deleted more nucleotides, a pattern implying thymic rearrangement abnormalities. Because cDNA was sequenced instead of genomic DNA, activated cells with high expression could be over-represented, although the groups did not differ in activation or CD3 levels.

The entire isolated RNA was reverse transcribed using the High Capacity cDNA Reverse Transcription Kit, and thus expressed TCRB transcripts were sequenced. Deep immunoSEQ sequencing was applied to naive, central memory and regulatory T cell samples, giving an average of approximately 4 million total reads per sample. After sorted cells were lysed in RLT buffer, RNA was extracted with DNase-treated RNeasy Micro or Mini kits, with the choice depending on cell number. To prevent cross-contamination, each cell subset was processed individually, whereas patient and healthy donor samples were processed jointly. TCRB sequences were amplified from cDNA with the immunoSEQ multiplex PCR, producing 87-bp fragments spanning the CDR3 region. Amplicons were sequenced on the Illumina HiSeq platform. The source study handled its data this way. PCR bias was corrected computationally using synthetic template baselines, and reads within Hamming distance 2 were collapsed, with unmergeable singletons discarded. Reads were aligned against IMGT so that V, D and J genes, CDR3 length and insertions or deletions at six rearrangement sites could be assigned. Within each subset, clonotype counts were normalized to the number of sorted cells before true diversity and Gini coefficients were calculated with the tcR R package. The overlap coefficient, calculated on TCRB nucleotide sequences, was used to measure repertoire sharing. Out-of-frame TCRB sequences from naive cells were analyzed to stand in for the pre-selection repertoire. TCRdb limited this immuneACCESS table to in-frame rearrangements with V and J called. A share of clones is missing; checked studies link under half to unresolved V genes, and the rest is unexplained. V and J calls and clone size are those listed in that table; D and trimming were worked out from the DNA. This sample lists hundreds of thousands of clones; roughly a sixth were detected once. The ten largest make up under 0.095% of the sample.

Each donor gave one peripheral blood draw, approximately 110 mL on average, collected into heparinised tubes. Naive, central memory, regulatory and stem cell-like memory CD4+ T cells were sorted on a BD FACSAria II using a panel including CD45RO, CCR7, CD25, CD127, CD95 and CD27. A purity above 95% was achieved for all sorted populations. PBMCs were isolated immediately by Lymphoprep density gradient centrifugation and stained directly without culture. So that batch effects would be minimized, each experiment stained and sorted samples in pairs, pairing one healthy donor with one patient. Taken from cysteine to phenylalanine, the CDR3 has 15 residues. Only the CDR3 portion is preserved as DNA: 45 bases, with reading frame beginning at the first base. V is cut back by 8 bases and J by 4 bases, with 11 bases in the junction unmatched. Sequences MNHEY (CDR1) and SVGAGI (CDR2) are obtained from the germline V gene.

This sequence originates from a man between 18 and 29 years old in good health. Sequencing was carried out using naive CD4+ T cells from blood. The cell subset or site label on this specimen signifies: true naive CD4+ T cells. The chain was built from TRBV6-5 and TRBJ2-7; TRBD1 matches 10 bases in the middle. CDR3 protein: CASASPGQGRYEQYF. The sequence in DNA is TGTGCCAGCGCTTCTCCGGGACAGGGGAGGTACGAGCAGTACTTC.